Below are 17 T cell receptor beta chains sequenced from a single sample in a study of blood T cell repertoires in COVID-19. TCRdb's table, derived via immunoSEQ multiplex PCR, lists solely in-frame clones and lacks some. The sample records about 75,000 clones, 85% to 90% being singletons. Input material: peripheral blood. Source of these receptors: a human donor in a cohort sampled during active COVID-19.

This sequence joins TRBV4-1 and TRBJ2-1, with a weak D call TRBD1 (5 bases). With 1 base removed from V and 8 bases from J, the gap between germline ends came to 9 bases. The germline gives CDR1 MGHRA, CDR2 YSYEKL. The CDR3 contains 13 residues. DNA of the CDR3: TGCGCCAGCAGCCAAGGCAGGGCATATGAGCAGTTCTTC. Protein product: CASSQGRAYEQFF.

V is TRBV20-1 and J is TRBJ2-7; the D gene is possibly TRBD1 (5 bases). This CDR3 contains 12 residues. V was trimmed by 3 bases and J by 3 bases, leaving 9 bases between them. Germline V CDR1 and CDR2: DFQATT, SNEGSKA (reference sequence). Here the CDR3 reads CSASRQGYEQYF. CDR3 DNA: TGCAGTGCTAGTCGTCAGGGCTACGAGCAGTACTTC.

V and J are TRBV19 and TRBJ1-2, with 7 nucleotides matching TRBD1. V shed 1 base, J shed 0 bases, and the junction held 5 bases outside the gene matches. From germline, CDR1 is LNHDA and CDR2 SQIVND (reference sequence). This CDR3 is built from 16 residues. The CDR3 sequence is CASSIGQGASNYGYTF. CDR3 coding DNA: TGTGCCAGTAGTATAGGACAGGGCGCGTCTAACTATGGCTACACCTTC.

This sequence joins TRBV28 and TRBJ2-7; 12 bases map to TRBD2. The germline V gene encodes CDR1 MDHEN and CDR2 SYDVKM. This CDR3 comprises 15 residues. The ends lost 6 bases at V and 4 bases at J; junction bases unmatched: 7. In DNA, the CDR3 is TGTGCCAGCAGGATGACTAGCGGGAGAGAATACGAGCAGTACTTC. The encoded protein is CASRMTSGREYEQYF.

The chain is built from TRBV14 and TRBJ2-7, with 9 bases fitting TRBD1. V was clipped by 4 bases and J by 3 bases; unmatched bases: 7. This CDR3 spans 15 amino acids. CDR1 is SGHDN, CDR2 FVKESK, per germline. This CDR3 reads CASSPRTGVIYEQYF. CDR3 coding DNA: TGTGCCAGCAGCCCGCGGACAGGGGTAATCTACGAGCAGTACTTC.

The chain employs TRBV4-2 and TRBJ2-2, with 9 bases aligning to TRBD2. Germline CDR1 and CDR2: LGHNA and YNFKEQ. This CDR3 is 20 amino acids long. Unmatched junction bases numbered 13, after V lost 0 bases and J lost 2 bases. The CDR3 DNA sequence: TGTGCCAGCAGCCAAGACCAAGGACTAGCGAATAGCCTCAACACCGGGGAGCTGTTTTTT. Translated, it gives CASSQDQGLANSLNTGELFF.

The rearrangement uses TRBV28 and TRBJ1-5, with 7 bases aligning to TRBD1. CDR1 and CDR2 from the germline V gene are MDHEN and SYDVKM. The CDR3 runs to 15 residues. J gave up 5 bases and V 8 bases, and 12 bases lay outside the gene matches. CDR3 sequence reads: CASLPTGVVDQPQHF. For the CDR3, the DNA is TGTGCCAGCCTACCTACAGGGGTAGTAGATCAGCCCCAGCATTTT.

This rearrangement joins TRBV6-5 to TRBJ1-2, with D tentatively TRBD1 (6 bases). The germline V gene encodes CDR1 MNHEY and CDR2 SVGAGI. Trimming shortened V by 4 bases and J by 7 bases, and 16 bases separated the two germline ends. The CDR3 has 14 amino acids. The CDR3 nucleotides read TGTGCCAGCAGTTTGACCCCTTTACAGGGTGGCTACACCTTC. As protein: CASSLTPLQGGYTF.

The chain employs TRBV18 and TRBJ2-3; the D gene is possibly TRBD1 (6 bases). The germline V and J ends were trimmed by 4 bases and 2 bases, with 13 bases remaining between them. The CDR3 contains 15 residues. In germline, CDR1 is KGHSH, CDR2 LQKENI. DNA of the CDR3: TGTGCCAGCTCACAGGGGACACCACCCACAGATACGCAGTATTTT. It codes for CASSQGTPPTDTQYF.

J is TRBJ1-6 and V is TRBV6-5, with TRBD1 matching 11 bases. V was clipped by 7 bases and J by 9 bases; unmatched bases: 8. The CDR3 contains 15 residues. Germline lookup yields CDR1 MNHEY and CDR2 SVGAGI. CDR3 in amino acids: CASTSGQGAVSPLHF. CDR3 nucleotides: TGTGCCAGCACCTCTGGACAGGGGGCGGTTTCACCCCTCCACTTT.

The genes are TRBV5-6 and TRBJ2-5; D not certain. This CDR3 contains 12 residues. V was clipped by 0 bases and J by 7 bases, with 7 bases between them. The germline gives CDR1 SGHDT, CDR2 YYEEEE. The CDR3 protein is CASSLGERTQYF. The CDR3 DNA reads TGTGCCAGCAGCTTGGGAGAGAGGACCCAGTACTTC.

V and J are TRBV29-1 and TRBJ1-4, with 8 bases lining up with TRBD1. V was pared by 7 bases and J by 0 bases, with 7 bases of the junction left unmatched. The CDR3 is 15 amino acids. From germline, CDR1 is SQVTM and CDR2 ANQGSEA. The CDR3 reads CSAGGQAATNEKLFF. CDR3 sequence (DNA): TGCAGCGCCGGGGGACAGGCCGCAACTAATGAAAAACTGTTTTTT.

This clone was seen just once. Here the CDR3 DNA reads TGCGCCAGCAGCTCACAGGGGGAAACGGGAAAACTGTTTTTT. As protein: CASSSQGETGKLFF. J is TRBJ1-4 and V is TRBV5-1, with 8 bases lining up with TRBD1. CDR3 size: 14 residues. Germline V lookup: CDR1 SGHRS, CDR2 YFSETQ. The ends lost 3 bases at V and 10 bases at J; junction bases unmatched: 8. Full variable domain (rest looked up from reference TRBV5-1 and TRBJ1-4): KAGVTQTPRYLIKTRGQQVTLSCSPISGHRSVSWYQQTPGQGLQFLFEYFSETQRNKGNFPGRFSGRQFSNSRSEMNVSTLELGDSALYLCASSSQGETGKLFFGSGTQLSVL.

The CDR3 DNA reads TGTGCCAGCAGCTCGGACAGGTACTCCTACGAGCAGTACTTC. This encodes CASSSDRYSYEQYF. This chain connects TRBV7-2 to TRBJ2-7; 7 bases fit TRBD1. V trimming: 4 bases; J trimming: 0 bases; junction bases outside the gene matches: 3. The germline V gene encodes CDR1 SGHTA and CDR2 FQGNSA. The CDR3 is made up of 14 amino acids.

This clone was seen more than once but under ten times. This sequence joins TRBV30 and TRBJ2-2; D is unresolved. This CDR3 has 14 residues. V was cut by 2 bases and J by 1 base, with 8 bases left in between. Germline V lookup: CDR1 GTSNPN, CDR2 SVGIG (reference sequence). The CDR3 DNA reads as TGTGCCTGGAGTCAAGCTCGGAACACCGGGGAGCTGTTTTTT. This sequence encodes CAWSQARNTGELFF. The whole variable domain, remainder taken from reference TRBV30 and TRBJ2-2, is SQTIHQWPATLVQPVGSPLSLECTVEGTSNPNLYWYRQAAGRGLQLLFYSVGIGQISSEVPQNLSASRPQDRQFILSSKKLLLSDSGFYLCAWSQARNTGELFFGEGSRLTVL.

V and J are TRBV5-4 and TRBJ2-1; 8 bases are shared with TRBD1. The CDR3 runs 15 residues. J lost 8 bases, V lost 4 bases, and 11 bases had no gene match. Germline V gene lookup returns CDR1 SGHNT and CDR2 YYREEE (reference sequence). This CDR3 reads CASSLSADRADEQFF. The CDR3 DNA follows: TGTGCCAGCAGCCTATCCGCGGACAGGGCCGATGAGCAGTTCTTC.

The chain combines TRBV29-1 with TRBJ2-3; 7 bases agree with TRBD1. The CDR3 spans 15 residues. The germline V gene encodes CDR1 SQVTM and CDR2 ANQGSEA. The J segment lost 4 bases and the V segment lost 4 bases, leaving 11 bases of the junction unmatched. CDR3 amino acids: CSVGETGMGSDTQYF. CDR3 bases: TGCAGCGTTGGGGAGACAGGGATGGGGTCAGATACGCAGTATTTT.